This TCR beta chain is drawn from a study of CD8 T cells in ankylosing spondylitis (dated by TCRdb to 2017 to 2019). Background on the whole study: The study profiled T cell receptor beta repertoires in healthy donors and ankylosing spondylitis patients to find disease-linked TCR variants. Peripheral blood samples were taken, and synovial fluid was additionally collected from ankylosing spondylitis patients. The full study cohort was made up of about 24 ankylosing spondylitis patients and 95 to 130 healthy donors.

The listed sequencing device is Illumina HiSeq 2500. Quantitative 5'-RACE with molecular barcodes was the method used to prepare the TCR beta libraries. The study's own analysis went as follows. A new computational method, built on a probabilistic model of VDJ rearrangement, was used to identify disease-linked TCR variants. TCRdb reworked the public reads: Q25 trimming with fastp, MiXCR clone assembly, productive beta chains retained. When rows share a CDR3 protein, they turn into one entry using the most common DNA and genes. TCRdb, not the original authors, processed these V and J calls. The table for this sample lists hundreds of thousands of distinct CDR3 sequences; 8% to 9.5% of them were counted only once. Approximately 6.3% of the sample is held by the ten biggest clonotypes. Here is what the overall study found, with its caveats: Some motif variants were previously reported in synovial fluid and blood of reactive arthritis patients, suggesting common disease-initiation mechanisms. A TCR beta motif made up of several highly homologous amino acid variants appeared to be characteristic of blood from ankylosing spondylitis patients. The disease-linked clones showed a CD8+ phenotype and occurred at relatively low frequencies in peripheral blood. The disease-linked clones were reported to be significantly enriched in matched synovial fluid samples from ankylosing spondylitis patients.

CDR1 and CDR2 (MNHEY, SVGAGI) derive from the germline V gene. From V the trimming removes 6 bases and from J it removes 1 base, while the gene matches leave 8 bases of the junction unaccounted for. The CDR3, from cysteine to phenylalanine, totals 15 residues. The read is trimmed to its CDR3 DNA, 45 bases read in frame from base 1. The sample holds many counts of this clonotype. The antigen it recognizes is unknown. Base qualities were left out, and no much larger clone turns up one base away. The receptor was derived from a male donor with ankylosing spondylitis or in good health (not recorded which). The sequenced sample was blood, either unsorted or a sorted T cell fraction (not recorded which). The V gene is TRBV6-5 and the J gene is TRBJ1-1; 7 bases in the junction line up with TRBD1. The DNA reads TGTGCCAGCAGCTACGGCCGACAGGGGAACACTGAAGCTTTCTTT. Translated, it gives CASSYGRQGNTEAFF.